Here is one T cell receptor (beta chain) with its context. The target antigen is unknown. The identical CDR3 is also encoded by other nucleotide sequences in the sample. The data stem from a study of shared clonotypes between healthy human individuals. Study-wide results and caveats: Against clonotypes common to all four donors, non-shared ones had lower generation probabilities.

Deep was the level at which the assay was run. In replicate PCRs of sorted subsets, 150 to 200 ng DNA, roughly 31,000 T cell genomes, was used. Clones were sequenced by immunoSEQ multiplex PCR, and TCRdb holds only the in-frame ones, with some missing. The table lists about 2 million clones, approximately 94% of them singletons. In the naive CD8 group, cells lacked CD45RO and were positively selected for CCR7, so terminally differentiated effector memory CD45RA+ cells were left out. The V gene's germline CDR1 is SGHNT and CDR2 YYREEE (reference sequence). With 4 bases clipped from V and 2 bases from J, the junction kept 5 bases outside the gene matches. This CDR3 is 14 amino acids long.

This chain uses TRBV5-4 with TRBJ2-7; the match to TRBD1 covers 8 bases. The receptor's source is a man aged 18 to 29 in good health. Specimen: naive CD8+ T cells sorted from blood. In DNA form, the CDR3 reads TGTGCCAGCAGCCCAGGGACAGGTACCTACGAGCAGTACTTC. Translation: CASSPGTGTYEQYF.